This TCR beta chain emerged from a study of T cell responses to AZD1222 COVID-19 vaccine. Study observations and caveats: White British donors predominated, females outnumbered males, and clonal diversity was possibly underestimated. The reported proportion of spike-specific TCRs targeting unmutated variant regions was nearly half. Researchers took repertoire samples only after the peak T cell response had come. Breadth and depth of Spike-specific TCRs rose after two AZD1222 doses.

TCRdb's copy holds only in-frame clones and misses some; the assay was immunoSEQ multiplex PCR. The sample holds approximately 50,000 clones, about 80% seen once. Germline V gene lookup returns CDR1 SGDLS and CDR2 YYNGEE. V was pared by 0 bases and J by 6 bases, with 6 bases between. The CDR3 runs to 13 residues. Remarks on this clone: As yet, its antigen is unknown.

This chain joins TRBV9 and TRBJ2-2; D possibly uses TRBD1 or TRBD2 (5 bases each). The input for sequencing was peripheral blood, taken 28 days after the second AZD1222 dose. This receptor was obtained from an adult who received the AZD1222 COVID-19 vaccine. Here the CDR3 DNA reads TGTGCCAGCAGCGTAGTGGGGGCCGGGGAGCTGTTTTTT. Translation: CASSVVGAGELFF.